Listed here are 18 T cell receptor beta chains from one sample, sequenced in a study of identical twins. MiXCR, run by TCRdb on the 5' RACE reads, gives a single entry per CDR3 protein. Among approximately 220,000 distinct CDR3 sequences listed, roughly 7.5% were seen once. This sample was shared with a second study, whose subject was yellow fever vaccine responses in identical twins.

Sequenced sample: memory (CD45RO+) T cells sorted from blood. These receptors all stem from a woman aged 18-29 years in good health.

In its sample, this clonotype was seen many times. This sequence joins TRBV5-1 and TRBJ2-7, with 7 nucleotides matching TRBD2. Trimming removed 2 bases from V and 9 bases from J; junction bases left unmatched: 11. Germline assignment: CDR1 SGHRS and CDR2 YFSETQ. The CDR3 is 14 amino acids. The CDR3 sequence is CASSFGTSVLAQYF. CDR3 nucleotide sequence: TGCGCCAGCAGCTTCGGAACTAGCGTACTCGCGCAGTACTTC.

This clonotype was recorded many times. The genes are TRBV5-1 and TRBJ1-1; D is perhaps TRBD1 (6 bases). Trimming took off 2 bases at V and 3 bases at J, with 14 bases between the two ends. CDR3 size: 15 residues. Germline lookup yields CDR1 SGHRS and CDR2 YFSETQ. DNA of the CDR3: TGCGCCAGCAGCTTCATTCCAGGGGCGTACACTGAAGCTTTCTTT. Translated, it gives CASSFIPGAYTEAFF.

This chain uses TRBV4-2 with TRBJ2-7; 9 bases are shared with TRBD2. The V gene end was trimmed by 2 bases and the J gene end by 4 bases; junction bases not matched to a gene: 3. The V gene's germline CDR1 is LGHNA and CDR2 YNFKEQ. CDR3 length: 14 amino acids. The CDR3 coding sequence is TGTGCCAGCAGCCAAAATAGCGGGGGTTACGAGCAGTACTTC. It is translated as CASSQNSGGYEQYF.

This clonotype was counted only a few times. The chain has TRBV3-1 and TRBJ1-3; unclear D gene. V was cut by 1 base and J by 0 bases, with 10 bases left in between. CDR1 LGHDT and CDR2 YNNKEL come from the germline V gene (reference sequence). The CDR3 sequence is 16 residues long. DNA for the CDR3: TGTGCCAGCAGCCAAGGTCGTATCCTCTCTGGAAACACCATATATTTT. It yields the protein CASSQGRILSGNTIYF.

In this sample, this clonotype turned up many times. The genes are TRBV11-3 and TRBJ2-2; D may be TRBD1 or TRBD2 (5 bases each). The CDR3 contains 14 residues. Trimming cost V 3 bases and J 4 bases, with 9 bases left between them. Looked up from germline, CDR1 is SGHNT and CDR2 is YENEEA. CDR3 sequence (DNA): TGTGCCAGCAGCTTGGCAGGGACCACCGGGGAGCTGTTTTTT. This codes for CASSLAGTTGELFF. The full variable domain, in which reference TRBV11-3 and TRBJ2-2 provide the parts outside the CDR3, is EAGVVQSPRYKIIEKKQPVAFWCNPISGHNTLYWYLQNLGQGPELLIRYENEEAVDDSQLPKDRFSAERLKGVDSTLKIQPAELGDSAVYLCASSLAGTTGELFFGEGSRLTVL.

This clonotype was counted a few times. In nucleotides, the CDR3 is TGTGCCAGCAGAACTGGGACTAGCTATAACGAGCAGTACTTC. This sequence encodes CASRTGTSYNEQYF. J is TRBJ2-7 and V is TRBV28; 9 nucleotides line up with TRBD2. This CDR3 has 14 amino acids. With V trimmed by 6 bases and J by 5 bases, 8 bases remained unmatched. CDR1 and CDR2 from the germline V gene are MDHEN and SYDVKM.

V and J are TRBV7-2 and TRBJ2-3; D uncertain. The V and J ends lost 5 bases and 0 bases respectively, with 12 bases between them. Germline CDR1 is SGHTA and CDR2 is FQGNSA. The CDR3 is 15 amino acids. CDR3 DNA sequence: TGTGCCAGCAGCCTACACCGAACTAGCACAGATACGCAGTATTTT. Translated, it gives CASSLHRTSTDTQYF. Complete variable domain (other parts from reference TRBV7-2 and TRBJ2-3): GAGVSQSPSNKVTEKGKDVELRCDPISGHTALYWYRQSLGQGLEFLIYFQGNSAPDKSGLPSDRFSAERTGGSVSTLTIQRTQQEDSAVYLCASSLHRTSTDTQYFGPGTRLTVL.

This clonotype was counted a few times. The chain is built from TRBV15 and TRBJ2-5; possibly TRBD2 for D (5 bases). Germline V CDR1 and CDR2: LNHNV, YYDKDF (reference sequence). Between the trimmed V and J ends, which lost 1 base and 4 bases, there was a span of 13 bases. The CDR3 covers 15 residues. The CDR3 protein is CATSRVGSFGETQYF. DNA of the CDR3: TGTGCCACCAGCAGAGTAGGGAGTTTCGGAGAGACCCAGTACTTC.

This clonotype was found a few times. The chain employs TRBV4-2 and TRBJ1-6; D not resolved. Trimming cost V 0 bases and J 6 bases, with 9 bases left between them. The CDR3 has 15 residues. The germline V gene encodes CDR1 LGHNA and CDR2 YNFKEQ. DNA of the CDR3: TGTGCCAGCAGCCAAGACACGGGGAGTAATTCACCCCTCCACTTT. Protein: CASSQDTGSNSPLHF.

This clonotype was detected a few times. V usage is TRBV6-4 and J usage is TRBJ1-2; D remains ambiguous. The germline V gene has CDR1 MRHNA and CDR2 SNTAGT. This CDR3 spans 14 amino acids. The germline V and J ends were trimmed by 3 bases and 4 bases, with 12 bases remaining between them. The CDR3 reads CASSENSGPYGYTF. CDR3 DNA sequence: TGTGCCAGCAGTGAAAATTCCGGCCCCTATGGCTACACCTTC.

There are a few counts of this clonotype. The gene calls are TRBV7-3 and TRBJ2-3; weak D call: TRBD1 (5 bases). The V end was cut by 5 bases, the J end by 0 bases, with 12 bases between. The germline V gene has CDR1 SGHTA and CDR2 FQGTGA. The CDR3 contains 15 residues. CDR3 region: CASSLTGPSTDTQYF. For the CDR3, the DNA is TGTGCCAGCAGCCTTACAGGACCTAGCACAGATACGCAGTATTTT.

V gene TRBV20-1 combines with J gene TRBJ1-3, with 11 bases fitting TRBD1. CDR1 is DFQATT and CDR2 is SNEGSKA in the germline V gene (reference sequence). The CDR3 consists of 14 residues. The V and J ends lost 6 bases and 5 bases, in that order; junction bases with no gene match: 6. The CDR3, as DNA: TGCAGTGCGGCGGGACAGGGGGGTAGAAACACCATATATTTT. This sequence encodes CSAAGQGGRNTIYF.

This clonotype was counted at least ten times. This chain links TRBV7-8 with TRBJ2-7; 8 nucleotides line up with TRBD1. The germline gives CDR1 SGHVS, CDR2 FQNEAQ. The CDR3 covers 19 residues. Trimming removed 2 bases from V and 1 base from J; junction bases left unmatched: 16. This chain's CDR3 is CASSLMSGGTLEVSYEQYF. The CDR3 DNA follows: TGTGCCAGCAGCTTAATGTCAGGGGGCACTTTAGAGGTATCCTACGAGCAGTACTTC.

This chain joins TRBV6-4 and TRBJ2-1; 10 bases match TRBD1. Losses at the gene ends were 6 bases for V and 5 bases for J; bases not matched to a gene: 10. In germline, CDR1 is MRHNA, CDR2 SNTAGT. CDR3 length equals 16 residues. DNA for the CDR3: TGTGCCAGCAGCCAACAAGTCGGGACAGGGGACAATGAGCAGTTCTTC. As protein: CASSQQVGTGDNEQFF.

In its sample, this clonotype was seen a few times. This chain uses TRBV6-2 or TRBV6-3 with TRBJ2-6; 7 positions match TRBD1. V shed 6 bases and J 1 base; nucleotides not matched to a gene: 6. Germline V gene data show CDR1 as MNHEY and CDR2 as SVGEGT. CDR3 length: 16 residues. For the CDR3, the DNA is TGTGCCAGCAGACAGACAGGGCCGTCTGGGGCCAACGTCCTGACTTTC. Protein product: CASRQTGPSGANVLTF.

This clonotype appeared a few times. The rearrangement links TRBV6-1 to TRBJ2-2, with 11 bases that match TRBD1. V dropped 6 bases and J dropped 3; count of bases not matched to a gene: 3. CDR3 size: 15 residues. CDR1 and CDR2 (germline): MNHNS, SASEGT. This chain's CDR3 is CASSPGQGDTGELFF. The CDR3 DNA sequence: TGTGCCAGCAGCCCGGGACAGGGGGACACCGGGGAGCTGTTTTTT.

V gene TRBV19 combines with J gene TRBJ2-5; a weak D match, TRBD2 (6 bases). The CDR3 consists of 17 residues. Trimming took off 5 bases at V and 2 bases at J, with 21 bases between the two ends. Looked up from germline, CDR1 is LNHDA and CDR2 is SQIVND (reference sequence). CDR3 bases: TGTGCCAGTAGTGACACGAGGGGACTGGTCCGGCAAGAGACCCAGTACTTC. Translated, it gives CASSDTRGLVRQETQYF.

The J gene is TRBJ1-2, the V gene TRBV4-1, with D tentatively TRBD1 (6 bases). From germline, CDR1 is MGHRA and CDR2 YSYEKL. CDR3 length: 15 residues. The V gene lost 0 bases and the J gene lost 2 bases, with 10 bases spanning the gap. This CDR3 reads CASSQELTGNYGYTF. The CDR3 coding sequence is TGCGCCAGCAGCCAAGAGCTTACAGGGAACTATGGCTACACCTTC.